One and the same sample provided the 11 T cell receptor beta chains below, sequenced in a study of early T cells in non-severe SARS-CoV-2 infection. TCRdb called the 5' RACE reads again in MiXCR, with one record for every CDR3 protein. The table includes around 79,000 distinct CDR3 sequences, around 11% detected once. The source material was whole blood, sampled at baseline. All receptors come from an adult who was a healthcare worker with PCR-confirmed SARS-CoV-2 infection or an uninfected control (not recorded which).

This clonotype has ten or more counts. Here the CDR3 DNA reads TGTGCCAGCTCACCAGTGAACACCGGGGAGCTGTTTTTT. It translates to CASSPVNTGELFF. The chain recombines TRBV18 with TRBJ2-2; D is unresolved. V was pared by 2 bases and J by 1 base, with 2 bases between. The length of the CDR3 is 13 residues. From germline, CDR1 is KGHSH and CDR2 LQKENI. Drawing the rest from reference TRBV18 and TRBJ2-2, the complete variable domain is NAGVMQNPRHLVRRRGQEARLRCSPMKGHSHVYWYRQLPEEGLKFMVYLQKENIIDESGMPKERFSAEFPKEGPSILRIQQVVRGDSAAYFCASSPVNTGELFFGEGSRLTVL.

This clonotype came up many times. As DNA, the CDR3 is TGTGCCAGCAGGCTACAGGGGTCGTATAATTCACCCCTCCACTTT. This sequence encodes CASRLQGSYNSPLHF. The V gene is TRBV7-9, the J gene TRBJ1-6; 7 bases line up with TRBD1. This CDR3 is built from 15 residues. Unmatched junction bases numbered 6, after V lost 6 bases and J lost 4 bases. Germline-derived CDR1 and CDR2 are SEHNR and FQNEAQ (reference sequence).

J is TRBJ1-4 and V is TRBV7-1; possibly TRBD1 for D (6 bases). TRBV7-1 is flagged as an ORF with uncertain function. V was cut by 5 bases and J by 5 bases, with 15 bases left in between. The CDR3 loop spans 15 amino acids. CDR3 sequence: CASSRHRVVNEKLFF. The CDR3 bases are TGTGCCAGCAGCCGCCACAGGGTAGTGAATGAAAAACTGTTTTTT.

This clonotype appeared many times. The chain uses TRBV7-8 and TRBJ2-1; 8 bases map to TRBD1. The V gene end was trimmed by 4 bases and the J gene end by 4 bases; junction bases not matched to a gene: 12. Germline V CDR1 and CDR2: SGHVS, FQNEAQ. This CDR3 is built from 17 residues. CDR3 region: CASSSRHTGTGYNEQFF. The CDR3 DNA is TGTGCCAGCAGCTCCCGCCACACCGGGACAGGTTACAATGAGCAGTTCTTC.

The chain recombines TRBV27 with TRBJ1-5, with a tentative D call TRBD1 (5 bases). CDR1 is MNHEY and CDR2 is SMNVEV in the germline V gene (reference sequence). The V gene lost 4 bases and the J gene lost 0 bases, with 10 bases spanning the gap. The CDR3 length is 15 residues. CDR3 nucleotide sequence: TGTGCCAGCAGTTGGGGGTGGAATAGCAATCAGCCCCAGCATTTT. Translated: CASSWGWNSNQPQHF.

This clonotype was seen only a few times. The genes are TRBV29-1 and TRBJ2-4; no clear D. Trimming took 0 bases from V and 6 from J, leaving 3 bases between them. CDR3 size: 11 residues. Germline assignment: CDR1 SQVTM and CDR2 ANQGSEA. CDR3 residues: CSVEEGNIQYF. The CDR3 coding sequence is TGCAGCGTTGAAGAGGGAAACATTCAGTACTTC.

This chain connects TRBV30 to TRBJ1-1, with D possibly being TRBD1 (6 bases). The CDR3 has 14 amino acids. Between the trimmed V and J ends, which lost 1 base and 3 bases, there was a span of 12 bases. Per the germline V gene, CDR1 is GTSNPN and CDR2 is SVGIG (reference sequence). Written as DNA, the CDR3 is TGTGCCTGGAGTGAGGGGGTTGGGGACACTGAAGCTTTCTTT. It encodes CAWSEGVGDTEAFF. The full variable domain, completed using reference TRBV30 and TRBJ1-1, is SQTIHQWPATLVQPVGSPLSLECTVEGTSNPNLYWYRQAAGRGLQLLFYSVGIGQISSEVPQNLSASRPQDRQFILSSKKLLLSDSGFYLCAWSEGVGDTEAFFGQGTRLTVV.

V usage is TRBV25-1 and J usage is TRBJ2-7; 8 bases line up with TRBD1. Germline loops: CDR1 MGHDK, CDR2 SYGVNS. Unmatched junction bases numbered 6, after V lost 0 bases and J lost 5 bases. The CDR3 has 15 amino acids. For the CDR3, the DNA is TGTGCCAGCAGTGAATATGGCCAGGGGGCTCACGAGCAGTACTTC. Residues: CASSEYGQGAHEQYF.

J is TRBJ1-1 and V is TRBV5-6, with a tentative D call TRBD1 (6 bases). Trimming shortened V by 0 bases and J by 11 bases, and 11 bases separated the two germline ends. The CDR3 extends over 12 amino acids. Germline V gene sequence: CDR1 SGHDT, CDR2 YYEEEE. The CDR3 protein is CASSLEQGAAFF. The DNA of the CDR3 is TGTGCCAGCAGCTTGGAACAGGGAGCGGCTTTCTTT.

This chain connects TRBV2 to TRBJ2-7; possibly TRBD1 for D (6 bases). The germline V gene has CDR1 SNHLY and CDR2 FYNNEI. Trimming left V 6 bases short and J 3 bases short, with 12 bases between. This CDR3 is 13 amino acids long. The CDR3 coding sequence is TGTGCCAGCAGGACGGACAGATTCTACGAGCAGTACTTC. Residues: CASRTDRFYEQYF.

The chain combines TRBV5-1 with TRBJ1-6, with 7 bases fitting TRBD1. The ends lost 4 bases at V and 7 bases at J; junction bases unmatched: 8. This CDR3 region has 15 residues. CDR1 and CDR2 from the germline V gene are SGHRS and YFSETQ. The CDR3 nucleotides are TGCGCCAGCAGCCCAGGGACAGCCGAAAATTCACCCCTCCACTTT. Amino acid sequence: CASSPGTAENSPLHF.